A single sample gave rise to the 32 T cell receptor beta chains below, sequenced in a study of lymphopenia after photon versus proton radiotherapy. TCRdb's table, derived via immunoSEQ multiplex PCR, lists solely in-frame clones and lacks some. Of more than 30,000 clones in the sample, approximately 89% were seen once. Sequencing was performed on peripheral blood, taken from a patient treated with proton-based radiotherapy. Every receptor here comes from a woman in her seventies with pancreatic cancer. Some clones in this sample may be carry-over from other donors' samples.

Worth noting for this clone: The junction does not match germline at one end; this may be a read error. The V and J genes are TRBV19 and TRBJ2-2; D remains unclear. The CDR3 spans 15 residues. Germline-derived CDR1 and CDR2 are LNHDA and SQIVND (reference sequence). This CDR3 reads CVSSIVVSPTGELFF. The DNA for the CDR3 is TGTGTCAGTAGTATAGTGGTGTCTCCCACCGGGGAGCTGTTTTTT.

This clone was observed a single time. The rearrangement joins TRBV18 to TRBJ2-3; possible D gene TRBD1, 6 bases. The length of the CDR3 is 14 residues. Trimming removed 3 bases at V and 3 bases at J, with 10 bases between. Germline-derived CDR1 and CDR2 are KGHSH and LQKENI. The CDR3 reads CASSPRGTTDTQYF. The CDR3 DNA reads TGTGCCAGCTCACCTAGGGGGACAACAGATACGCAGTATTTT.

The chain couples TRBV30 to TRBJ2-7; TRBD2 matches at 7 bases. J was trimmed by 8 bases and V by 3 bases; bases with no gene match: 13. The CDR3 sequence is 14 residues long. Germline V gene sequence: CDR1 GTSNPN, CDR2 SVGIG (reference sequence). DNA for the CDR3: TGTGCCTGGAGAATAGCGGGTGCCATCGGGAAGCAGTACTTC. As protein: CAWRIAGAIGKQYF.

This clone has more than one count but fewer than ten. The chain couples TRBV6-1 to TRBJ1-6, with 10 bases matching TRBD1. This CDR3 region has 15 residues. The V gene's germline CDR1 is MNHNS and CDR2 SASEGT. V lost 4 bases to trimming and J lost 7 bases; unmatched junction nucleotides: 4. CDR3 residues: CASSVGTGVNSPLHF. Written as DNA, the CDR3 is TGTGCCAGCAGTGTCGGGACAGGGGTAAATTCACCCCTCCACTTT.

V and J are TRBV5-4 and TRBJ2-6, with 9 nucleotides matching TRBD1. The CDR3 length is 20 residues. The V gene's germline CDR1 is SGHNT and CDR2 YYREEE (reference sequence). V was clipped by 4 bases and J by 2 bases; unmatched bases: 16. CDR3 protein: CASSQRWTGARATGANVLTF. The CDR3 nucleotides are TGTGCCAGCAGCCAGAGATGGACAGGGGCGAGGGCTACTGGGGCCAACGTCCTGACTTTC. Supplemented by reference TRBV5-4 and TRBJ2-6, the full variable domain reads ETGVTQSPTHLIKTRGQQVTLRCSSQSGHNTVSWYQQALGQGPQFIFQYYREEENGRGNFPPRFSGLQFPNYSSELNVNALELDDSALYLCASSQRWTGARATGANVLTFGAGSRLTVL.

The chain has TRBV19 and TRBJ2-1, with 10 bases that match TRBD2. Trimming cost V 4 bases and J 5 bases; bases outside gene matches: 8. Germline V lookup: CDR1 LNHDA, CDR2 SQIVND (reference sequence). CDR3 length equals 16 residues. CDR3 residues: CASSNHGLAENNEQFF. The CDR3 DNA sequence: TGTGCCAGTAGTAATCACGGACTAGCGGAAAACAATGAGCAGTTCTTC.

This chain joins TRBV5-4 and TRBJ1-2, with D tentatively TRBD1 (6 bases). The V gene's germline CDR1 is SGHNT and CDR2 YYREEE (reference sequence). The CDR3 covers 14 residues. Trimming pared 3 bases from V and 4 bases from J, leaving 13 bases between. CDR3 loop: CASSSTDSPYGYTF. The CDR3 coding sequence is TGTGCCAGCAGCTCGACGGACAGCCCCTATGGCTACACCTTC.

The genes are TRBV11-2 and TRBJ2-7; tentatively, D is TRBD2 (6 bases). V was cut by 5 bases and J by 2 bases, with 16 bases left in between. Per germline, CDR1 SGHAT and CDR2 FQNNGV. The CDR3 has 15 amino acids. The CDR3 DNA reads TGTGCCAGCAGCCCCTGGGATAGCGGACCCTACGAGCAGTACTTC. Translating it yields CASSPWDSGPYEQYF.

This chain joins TRBV15 and TRBJ1-2; a weak D match, TRBD1 (6 bases). Germline V lookup: CDR1 LNHNV, CDR2 YYDKDF (reference sequence). The CDR3 runs to 14 residues. The V and J ends lost 6 bases and 4 bases respectively, with 15 bases between them. The DNA of the CDR3 is TGTGCCACCAGGCCCTTCCAGGGGCTCTATGGCTACACCTTC. It specifies CATRPFQGLYGYTF.

The CDR3 here is CASRRDRGKFSDTQYF. The CDR3 DNA reads TGTGCCAGCAGGCGCGACAGGGGGAAGTTTTCAGATACGCAGTATTTT. The chain couples TRBV28 to TRBJ2-3; 9 positions agree with TRBD1. This CDR3 contains 16 residues. Germline trimming cut 6 bases from V and 4 bases from J; bases unmatched to any gene: 11. Per germline, CDR1 MDHEN and CDR2 SYDVKM.

The rearrangement uses TRBV19 and TRBJ1-6; 12 positions match TRBD1. Germline trimming cut 6 bases from V and 10 bases from J; bases unmatched to any gene: 10. CDR1 and CDR2 (germline): LNHDA, SQIVND (reference sequence). The CDR3 spans 16 residues. The CDR3 sequence: CASRRSGQGADSPLHF. CDR3 DNA: TGTGCCAGTAGGCGGTCGGGACAGGGGGCGGACTCACCCCTCCACTTT. Filled out from reference TRBV19 and TRBJ1-6, the complete variable domain reads DGGITQSPKYLFRKEGQNVTLSCEQNLNHDAMYWYRQDPGQGLRLIYYSQIVNDFQKGDIAEGYSVSREKKESFPLTVTSAQKNPTAFYLCASRRSGQGADSPLHFGNGTRLTVT.

The chain carries TRBV11-2 and TRBJ1-6; the D is unclear. Germline CDR1 and CDR2: SGHAT and FQNNGV. The CDR3 is 15 residues long. Between the trimmed V and J ends, which lost 2 bases and 6 bases, there was a span of 11 bases. CDR3 in DNA: TGTGCCAGCAGCTTAACCTCGGAACCTAATTCACCCCTCCACTTT. It yields the protein CASSLTSEPNSPLHF.

The V and J genes are TRBV11-3 and TRBJ2-3; 11 bases agree with TRBD2. Germline values: CDR1 SGHNT, CDR2 YENEEA. This CDR3 has 17 amino acids. V lost 5 bases, J lost 2 bases, and 9 bases stayed unmatched. CDR3 sequence (DNA): TGTGCCAGCAGCCTGGGAGGGACTAGCGGAAACACAGATACGCAGTATTTT. Residues: CASSLGGTSGNTDTQYF.

The chain joins TRBV27 to TRBJ2-7; a weak D match, TRBD1 (5 bases). The CDR3 covers 14 residues. The ends were cut back, 2 bases at V and 3 bases at J, with 11 bases in the middle. The germline V gene has CDR1 MNHEY and CDR2 SMNVEV (reference sequence). This CDR3 reads CASSLQGRGYEQYF. The CDR3 coding sequence is TGTGCCAGCAGTTTACAGGGAAGGGGCTACGAGCAGTACTTC.

Here the CDR3 reads CASSIRLAGVPEDNEQFF. For the CDR3, the DNA is TGTGCCAGTAGTATTAGGCTAGCGGGAGTCCCGGAGGACAATGAGCAGTTCTTC. The chain employs TRBV19 and TRBJ2-1; 10 bases line up with TRBD2. Trimming cost V 3 bases and J 5 bases; bases outside gene matches: 13. Germline CDR1 reads LNHDA; CDR2 reads SQIVND (reference sequence). The CDR3 runs 18 residues.

Concerning this clone itself: Compared with germline, one end of the junction differs, possibly owing to a read error. The V call is TRBV28, the J call TRBJ2-5; D could derive from TRBD1 or TRBD2 (7 bases each). The CDR3 is made up of 15 amino acids. From germline, CDR1 is MDHEN and CDR2 SYDVKM. CDR3 bases: TGTGCCAGCCGTTTGGGAGGGCAGGGGGAAGAGACCCAGTACTTC. This sequence encodes CASRLGGQGEETQYF.

This chain connects TRBV2 to TRBJ1-1; D remains unclear. The CDR3 runs 17 residues. Trimming took 2 bases from V and 0 from J, leaving 16 bases between them. The germline V gene encodes CDR1 SNHLY and CDR2 FYNNEI. Here the CDR3 reads CASSETGRKIMNTEAFF. For the CDR3, the DNA is TGTGCCAGCAGTGAAACCGGACGGAAAATAATGAACACTGAAGCTTTCTTT.

This chain connects TRBV19 to TRBJ1-5; possible D gene TRBD1, 5 bases. Germline V gene lookup returns CDR1 LNHDA and CDR2 SQIVND (reference sequence). The CDR3 totals 16 residues. The V and J ends lost 3 bases and 0 bases respectively, with 12 bases between them. The DNA of the CDR3 is TGTGCCAGTAGTATGAATAGGGGCTATAGCAATCAGCCCCAGCATTTT. This encodes CASSMNRGYSNQPQHF.

This chain connects TRBV4-3 to TRBJ1-4; D may be TRBD1 (6 bases). This CDR3 spans 15 amino acids. V lost 1 base, J lost 7 bases, and 13 bases lay in between. CDR1 is LGHNA and CDR2 is YSLEER in the germline V gene. As DNA, the CDR3 is TGCGCCAGCAGCCAAGTCGGGGGGCGGAGTGAAAAACTGTTTTTT. Translating gives CASSQVGGRSEKLFF.

The V call is TRBV28, the J call TRBJ1-2; 8 bases align to TRBD1. This CDR3 is 13 amino acids long. The J segment lost 1 base and the V segment lost 10 bases, leaving 5 bases of the junction unmatched. Germline V gene sequence: CDR1 MDHEN, CDR2 SYDVKM. CDR3 coding DNA: TGTGCCATTCCGGACAGGGTTAACTATGGCTACACCTTC. Amino acid sequence: CAIPDRVNYGYTF.

The rearrangement links TRBV10-3 to TRBJ2-1; D may be TRBD1 (6 bases). This CDR3 is 15 amino acids long. Trimming cost V 4 bases and J 3 bases, with 13 bases left between them. CDR1 and CDR2 (germline): ENHRY, SYGVKD. CDR3 DNA: TGTGCCATCAGTGTCCAGGGGCAAGGCTACAATGAGCAGTTCTTC. Translated, it gives CAISVQGQGYNEQFF.

The J gene is TRBJ1-2, the V gene TRBV6-5; D is unresolved. The V gene lost 5 bases and the J gene lost 8 bases, with 15 bases spanning the gap. The CDR3 is 13 amino acids. Germline assignment: CDR1 MNHEY and CDR2 SVGAGI. The CDR3, as DNA: TGTGCCAGCAGTCCCCGGGGTTCACAAGGCTACACCTTC. It is translated as CASSPRGSQGYTF.

J is TRBJ2-2 and V is TRBV27; no firm D call. Germline values: CDR1 MNHEY, CDR2 SMNVEV (reference sequence). V was pared by 1 base and J by 7 bases, with 13 bases between. This CDR3 spans 15 amino acids. The CDR3 spells CASSLYGSYDGELFF. CDR3 coding DNA: TGTGCCAGCAGTTTATACGGATCCTATGACGGGGAGCTGTTTTTT.

As for this clone: Compared with germline, one end of the junction differs, possibly owing to a read error. This chain connects TRBV7-7 to TRBJ2-2, with D possibly TRBD1 on 5 matching bases. Germline V gene sequence: CDR1 SSHAT, CDR2 FNYEAQ (reference sequence). The CDR3 covers 14 residues. This chain's CDR3 is CASSLGAQDGELFF. CDR3 nucleotide sequence: TGTGCTAGCAGCTTAGGGGCGCAAGACGGGGAGCTGTTTTTT.

CDR3: CTISRGGNTEAFF. The CDR3 nucleotides read TGCACCATTAGCCGGGGAGGGAACACTGAAGCTTTCTTT. This chain connects TRBV29-1 to TRBJ1-1; D remains ambiguous. The length of the CDR3 is 13 residues. CDR1 and CDR2 (germline): SQVTM, ANQGSEA.

V usage is TRBV6-4 and J usage is TRBJ2-2; TRBD2 matches at 7 bases. Germline V lookup: CDR1 MRHNA, CDR2 SNTAGT. This CDR3 contains 18 residues. J lost 5 bases, V lost 3 bases, and 15 bases had no gene match. CDR3 bases: TGTGCCAGCAGTGAAAAGTCGGGGAAGCGGGATGGGACCGGGGAGCTGTTTTTT. Encoded protein: CASSEKSGKRDGTGELFF.

The chain is built from TRBV25-1 and TRBJ1-3; D is uncertain. The V end was cut by 5 bases, the J end by 4 bases, with 12 bases between. The CDR3 has 14 residues. CDR1 is MGHDK and CDR2 is SYGVNS in the germline V gene. CDR3 DNA: TGTGCCAGCAGTCTGGGTGAGGCGGGAAACACCATATATTTT. Translated: CASSLGEAGNTIYF.

The chain employs TRBV7-3 and TRBJ2-3, with TRBD2 identical over 7 bases. Trimming took 5 bases from V and 3 from J; bases not matched to a gene: 2. This CDR3 is built from 13 residues. Germline V CDR1 and CDR2: SGHTA, FQGTGA. This CDR3 is CASSRDYTDTQYF. The CDR3 DNA follows: TGTGCCAGCAGCCGGGACTATACAGATACGCAGTATTTT.

The genes are TRBV5-5 and TRBJ2-3; D gene uncertain. In germline, CDR1 is SGHKS, CDR2 YYEKEE (reference sequence). V lost 2 bases to trimming and J lost 4 bases, with 11 bases between them. The CDR3 sequence is 14 residues long. DNA of the CDR3: TGTGCCAGCAGCTTAAACACCCAGCCAGATACGCAGTATTTT. Its translation: CASSLNTQPDTQYF. The full variable domain, rest sourced from reference TRBV5-5 and TRBJ2-3, is DAGVTQSPTHLIKTRGQQVTLRCSPISGHKSVSWYQQVLGQGPQFIFQYYEKEERGRGNFPDRFSARQFPNYSSELNVNALLLGDSALYLCASSLNTQPDTQYFGPGTRLTVL.

The J gene is TRBJ1-1, the V gene TRBV19; D uncertain. CDR3 size: 14 residues. Germline V gene lookup returns CDR1 LNHDA and CDR2 SQIVND (reference sequence). With 6 bases removed from V and 3 bases from J, the gap between germline ends came to 14 bases. The CDR3 DNA reads as TGTGCCAGTAGGAGTCATCCGCGGGACACTGAAGCTTTCTTT. It encodes CASRSHPRDTEAFF.

This rearrangement joins TRBV29-1 to TRBJ1-1; D is unresolved. The germline gives CDR1 SQVTM, CDR2 ANQGSEA. CDR3 size: 14 residues. The V and J ends lost 5 bases and 0 bases respectively, with 13 bases between them. The DNA of the CDR3 is TGCAGCGTTTCCCTTTCGCTAATGAACACTGAAGCTTTCTTT. Protein: CSVSLSLMNTEAFF.

V usage is TRBV18 and J usage is TRBJ1-2; a weak D match, TRBD1 (6 bases). Looked up from germline, CDR1 is KGHSH and CDR2 is LQKENI. V lost 5 bases to trimming and J lost 4 bases, with 11 bases between them. CDR3 length: 13 residues. CDR3: CASSIGGSYGYTF. The CDR3 region has the DNA TGTGCCAGCTCAATAGGGGGTTCCTATGGCTACACCTTC.